This TCR beta chain was observed in a study of CXCR3-negative and CXCR3-positive naive CD8 T cells. Overall study findings and caveats: In CXCR3-positive naive cells, the TRB CDR3s were more hydrophobic than in CXCR3-negative naive cells.

As to this clonotype: Its antigen remains unknown.

Germline CDR1 and CDR2: LGHDT and YNNKEL (reference sequence). The CDR3 is 17 amino acids. The TRB libraries of cDNA were built by UMI-labeled 5' RACE. No DNA is given; TCRdb re-called the 5' RACE reads and lists each CDR3 protein once. The sample has some 39,000 distinct CDR3 sequences. Sequences were obtained from naive CXCR3- CD8+ T cells from blood. The subset: CD45RO-CCR7+CD27+CD95- naive CD8+ T cells lacking CXCR3 (TNR3-). The TCR was taken from a human donor in good health. Some clones in this sample may be carry-over from other donors' samples. The chain couples TRBV3-1 to TRBJ2-3; there is no DNA to check the TCRdb D call of TRBD2. The CDR3 sequence: CASSPGIAGTLSDTQYF.